Below are 30 T cell receptor beta chains sequenced from a single sample in a study of T cell responses to AZD1222 COVID-19 vaccine (dated by TCRdb to the early 2020s). In light of the paper, this sample's time point label describes: about 28 days (+/-7) after the second vaccine dose. This sample's treatment or condition label indicates: meningococcal conjugate vaccine given as trial control. Libraries were constructed by the immunoSEQ multiplex PCR assay. As stored in TCRdb, this immuneACCESS dataset retains in-frame rearrangements with V and J assigned. A fraction of the clones does not appear; measured against another copy, unresolved V genes explain less than half of the discrepancy, and the remainder lacks a known reason. For this sample there are around 70,000 clones; approximately 90% appear just once. Around 5.1% of the sample goes to the ten largest clones. This specimen consisted of peripheral blood, obtained 28 days after the second dose of the MenACWY control vaccine. These TCRs come from an adult who received the MenACWY meningococcal vaccine as a control.

The genes are TRBV28 and TRBJ1-4; D remains ambiguous. The CDR3 totals 16 residues. Trimming removed 6 bases from V and 3 bases from J, with 17 bases in between. Per germline, CDR1 MDHEN and CDR2 SYDVKM. The DNA of the CDR3 is TGTGCCAGCAGGCCCCCGACGGTCCGGCCTAATGAAAAACTGTTTTTT. Protein sequence: CASRPPTVRPNEKLFF.

This chain joins TRBV18 and TRBJ2-7, with TRBD2 identical over 7 bases. Germline V gene sequence: CDR1 KGHSH, CDR2 LQKENI. With V trimmed by 6 bases and J by 0 bases, 5 bases remained unmatched. The CDR3 contains 14 residues. CDR3: CASSGGGLSYEQYF. The CDR3 coding sequence is TGTGCCAGCTCGGGGGGAGGGCTCTCCTACGAGCAGTACTTC.

The chain joins TRBV6-5 to TRBJ1-5; D not certain. CDR1 and CDR2 (germline): MNHEY, SVGAGI. V gave up 4 bases and J gave up 1 base, with 11 bases separating them. This CDR3 is built from 15 residues. This CDR3 reads CASSSDSGSNQPQHF. As DNA, the CDR3 is TGTGCCAGCAGTTCCGACTCAGGCAGCAATCAGCCCCAGCATTTT.

CDR3 region: CASSRAETQYF. CDR3 nucleotides: TGCGCCAGCAGCCGGGCGGAGACCCAGTACTTC. The chain couples TRBV5-1 to TRBJ2-5, with no clear D. In germline, CDR1 is SGHRS, CDR2 YFSETQ. The V gene lost 4 bases and the J gene lost 5 bases, with 6 bases spanning the gap. This CDR3 spans 11 amino acids.

The gene calls are TRBV28 and TRBJ1-2; 9 bases align to TRBD1. This CDR3 has 15 residues. V lost 11 bases to trimming and J lost 6 bases; unmatched junction nucleotides: 16. The germline CDR1 and CDR2 sequences are MDHEN and SYDVKM. CDR3 sequence (DNA): TGTGCCGGAGGGTCCACCGGGACAGGGATGGATGGCTACACCTTC. Amino acids: CAGGSTGTGMDGYTF.

This CDR3 is CATTPGQGHNEQFF. The CDR3, as DNA: TGCGCCACGACCCCGGGACAGGGCCACAATGAGCAGTTCTTC. The chain uses TRBV5-1 and TRBJ2-1; 9 positions match TRBD1. J was trimmed by 5 bases and V by 9 bases; bases with no gene match: 9. Germline V gene sequence: CDR1 SGHRS, CDR2 YFSETQ. The CDR3 loop spans 14 amino acids.

This chain joins TRBV9 and TRBJ1-2, with D possibly being TRBD1 (6 bases). The CDR3 totals 14 residues. Germline CDR1 SGDLS, CDR2 YYNGEE. V lost 3 bases and J 8 bases, leaving 17 bases between the germline ends. For the CDR3, the DNA is TGTGCCAGCAGCGATTTACAGGGAATCGGGGGCTACACCTTC. Its translation is CASSDLQGIGGYTF.

This chain connects TRBV6-2 or TRBV6-3 to TRBJ2-7; 12 bases line up with TRBD2. This CDR3 spans 17 amino acids. Losses at the gene ends were 1 base for V and 0 bases for J; bases not matched to a gene: 4. Germline V gene data show CDR1 as MNHEY and CDR2 as SVGEGT. In nucleotides, the CDR3 is TGTGCCAGCAGTTACTACGGACTAGCGGGGAGCTCCTACGAGCAGTACTTC. Translated: CASSYYGLAGSSYEQYF.

The chain has TRBV13 and TRBJ2-5; 10 nucleotides align to TRBD1. CDR1 is PRHDT, CDR2 FYEKMQ, per germline (reference sequence). The V and J ends lost 0 bases and 4 bases, in that order; junction bases with no gene match: 17. The CDR3 has 20 amino acids. The CDR3: CASSLGRGQGSVVGIETQYF. The DNA of the CDR3 is TGTGCCAGCAGCTTAGGCCGGGGACAGGGGTCCGTGGTTGGTATAGAGACCCAGTACTTC.

The V and J genes are TRBV6-5 and TRBJ1-2; D is unresolved. The CDR3 is made up of 13 amino acids. The V end was cut by 3 bases, the J end by 6 bases, with 11 bases between. The V gene's germline CDR1 is MNHEY and CDR2 SVGAGI. The CDR3 loop reads CASSYTPVNGYTF. The CDR3 nucleotides are TGTGCCAGCAGTTATACCCCCGTTAATGGCTACACCTTC.

This clone was seen once. V is TRBV24-1 and J is TRBJ1-4; 7 bases map to TRBD1. The CDR3 covers 15 residues. Per the germline V gene, CDR1 is KGHDR and CDR2 is SFDVKD. Losses at the gene ends were 3 bases for V and 3 bases for J; bases not matched to a gene: 3. CDR3 DNA: TGTGCCACCAGTGATAACAGGGGCCCTAATGAAAAACTGTTTTTT. Its translation: CATSDNRGPNEKLFF.

The chain has TRBV28 and TRBJ2-7, with D possibly TRBD2 on 5 matching bases. The V end lost 3 bases, the J end lost 5 bases, and 8 bases lay between the germline ends. From germline, CDR1 is MDHEN and CDR2 SYDVKM. The CDR3 runs 12 residues. The CDR3 nucleotides read TGTGCCAGCAGTTTTATCGGGGACGAGCAGTACTTC. This translates into CASSFIGDEQYF.

This chain links TRBV19 with TRBJ1-6; possible D gene TRBD1, 6 bases. V lost 9 bases to trimming and J lost 11 bases, with 20 bases between them. This CDR3 has 14 residues. CDR1 is LNHDA and CDR2 is SQIVND in the germline V gene (reference sequence). CDR3 sequence: CASRDPYGGPPLHF. The DNA for the CDR3 is TGTGCCAGCCGGGACCCGTACGGGGGGCCACCCCTCCACTTT.

The chain carries TRBV7-9 and TRBJ1-6; D not resolved. The CDR3 totals 15 residues. The V and J ends lost 5 bases and 7 bases respectively, with 15 bases between them. CDR1 and CDR2 (germline): SEHNR, FQNEAQ (reference sequence). DNA of the CDR3: TGTGCCAGCAGCCCAGGTTCGGCTTCGAATTCACCCCTCCACTTT. Protein sequence: CASSPGSASNSPLHF.

The rearrangement joins TRBV7-2 to TRBJ1-1, with 8 bases that match TRBD1. V lost 5 bases, J lost 7 bases, and 9 bases stayed unmatched. The CDR3 covers 14 residues. The germline V gene has CDR1 SGHTA and CDR2 FQGNSA. Here the CDR3 reads CASSLKGQGHEAFF. Here the CDR3 DNA reads TGTGCCAGCAGCCTAAAAGGACAGGGCCATGAAGCTTTCTTT.

This clone is a singleton in its sample. The chain links TRBV7-9 to TRBJ1-1; TRBD1 aligns across 8 bases. V was clipped by 4 bases and J by 3 bases; unmatched bases: 4. Germline assignment: CDR1 SEHNR and CDR2 FQNEAQ (reference sequence). The CDR3 extends over 14 amino acids. For the CDR3, the DNA is TGTGCCAGCAGCTCCTACAGGGGGGACACTGAAGCTTTCTTT. The encoded protein is CASSSYRGDTEAFF.

The V call is TRBV7-9, the J call TRBJ1-2; TRBD1 might be the D (5 bases). Trimming cost V 5 bases and J 3 bases, with 7 bases left between them. Germline values: CDR1 SEHNR, CDR2 FQNEAQ (reference sequence). There are 12 residues in the CDR3. CDR3 nucleotide sequence: TGTGCCAGCAGCGGGGGAGACTATGGCTACACCTTC. As protein: CASSGGDYGYTF. The full variable domain, completed using reference TRBV7-9 and TRBJ1-2, is DTGVSQNPRHKITKRGQNVTFRCDPISEHNRLYWYRQTLGQGPEFLTYFQNEAQLEKSRLLSDRFSAERPKGSFSTLEIQRTEQGDSAMYLCASSGGDYGYTFGSGTRLTVV.

CDR3 DNA: TGTGCCAGCAGTCTTGAGGGTCGGGAAAAACTGTTTTTT. Protein sequence: CASSLEGREKLFF. The chain recombines TRBV28 with TRBJ1-4; D remains ambiguous. This CDR3 region has 13 residues. The V end was cut by 5 bases, the J end by 8 bases, with 12 bases between. Germline CDR1 is MDHEN and CDR2 is SYDVKM.

The chain uses TRBV7-3 and TRBJ2-3; TRBD2 aligns across 12 bases. CDR1 SGHTA and CDR2 FQGTGA come from the germline V gene. With V trimmed by 5 bases and J by 5 bases, 14 bases remained unmatched. This CDR3 is 18 amino acids long. This CDR3 reads CASSPYQLAGGVRDTQYF. The CDR3 bases are TGTGCCAGCAGCCCCTACCAACTAGCGGGGGGCGTCAGAGATACGCAGTATTTT. Based on the CDR3 plus reference TRBV7-3 and TRBJ2-3, the full variable domain is GAGVSQTPSNKVTEKGKYVELRCDPISGHTALYWYRQSLGQGPEFLIYFQGTGAADDSGLPNDRFFAVRPEGSVSTLKIQRTERGDSAVYLCASSPYQLAGGVRDTQYFGPGTRLTVL.

The V call is TRBV19, the J call TRBJ1-5; D ambiguous. Trimming pared 3 bases from V and 0 bases from J, leaving 12 bases between. The germline V gene has CDR1 LNHDA and CDR2 SQIVND (reference sequence). The CDR3 loop spans 16 amino acids. CDR3 DNA sequence: TGTGCCAGTAGTATTGGGGTCTACAATAGCAATCAGCCCCAGCATTTT. Amino acid sequence: CASSIGVYNSNQPQHF.

The genes are TRBV7-9 and TRBJ1-3; D ambiguous. The V and J ends lost 5 bases and 0 bases respectively, with 17 bases between them. CDR1 and CDR2 from the germline V gene are SEHNR and FQNEAQ (reference sequence). This CDR3 spans 17 amino acids. The CDR3 coding sequence is TGTGCCAGCAGCCGTCTGAGCCTCAGGAGCTCTGGAAACACCATATATTTT. Protein product: CASSRLSLRSSGNTIYF. The entire variable domain, with the rest obtained from reference TRBV7-9 and TRBJ1-3, is as follows: DTGVSQNPRHKITKRGQNVTFRCDPISEHNRLYWYRQTLGQGPEFLTYFQNEAQLEKSRLLSDRFSAERPKGSFSTLEIQRTEQGDSAMYLCASSRLSLRSSGNTIYFGEGSWLTVV.

The chain recombines TRBV5-1 with TRBJ2-1, with 8 bases that match TRBD2. This CDR3 contains 15 residues. Losses at the gene ends were 5 bases for V and 3 bases for J; bases not matched to a gene: 7. Looked up from germline, CDR1 is SGHRS and CDR2 is YFSETQ. The CDR3 sequence: CASSRWAGGYNEQFF. DNA of the CDR3: TGCGCCAGCAGTAGGTGGGCGGGGGGCTACAATGAGCAGTTCTTC.

The genes are TRBV4-3 and TRBJ2-7; TRBD1 matches at 9 bases. CDR3 length equals 18 residues. Losses at the gene ends were 0 bases for V and 2 bases for J; bases not matched to a gene: 11. CDR1 and CDR2 (germline): LGHNA, YSLEER. CDR3 amino acids: CASSQEPQGRDRAYEQYF. The CDR3 DNA follows: TGCGCCAGCAGCCAAGAGCCCCAGGGGCGGGACAGGGCCTACGAGCAGTACTTC.

The V and J genes are TRBV30 and TRBJ2-3, with TRBD2 identical over 7 bases. Germline values: CDR1 GTSNPN, CDR2 SVGIG (reference sequence). V trimming: 1 base; J trimming: 4 bases; junction bases outside the gene matches: 5. This CDR3 is 14 amino acids long. CDR3 nucleotide sequence: TGTGCCTGGAGTGGTGCAGGGAGGGCAGATACGCAGTATTTT. Encoded protein: CAWSGAGRADTQYF.

Here the CDR3 reads CASSDNMGNGYTF. The CDR3 bases are TGTGCCAGCAGTGACAATATGGGGAATGGCTACACCTTC. The chain has TRBV6-4 and TRBJ1-2; no reliable D call. The germline V and J ends were trimmed by 2 bases and 6 bases, with 10 bases remaining between them. The germline CDR1 and CDR2 sequences are MRHNA and SNTAGT. CDR3 length: 13 amino acids.

V and J are TRBV19 and TRBJ1-6; the D gene is possibly TRBD1 (6 bases). V lost 7 bases to trimming and J lost 3 bases, with 16 bases between them. This CDR3 region has 16 residues. The germline V gene has CDR1 LNHDA and CDR2 SQIVND (reference sequence). CDR3 DNA sequence: TGTGCCAGTACCACTGACGGGGGCGTCTATAATTCACCCCTCCACTTT. Translation gives CASTTDGGVYNSPLHF. Supplemented by reference TRBV19 and TRBJ1-6, the full variable domain reads DGGITQSPKYLFRKEGQNVTLSCEQNLNHDAMYWYRQDPGQGLRLIYYSQIVNDFQKGDIAEGYSVSREKKESFPLTVTSAQKNPTAFYLCASTTDGGVYNSPLHFGNGTRLTVT.

V and J are TRBV30 and TRBJ2-7; a weak D match, TRBD2 (6 bases). The CDR3 is made up of 13 amino acids. V lost 4 bases and J 4 bases, leaving 14 bases between the germline ends. CDR1 and CDR2 from the germline V gene are GTSNPN and SVGIG (reference sequence). The CDR3 region is CAWTGVGGYEQYF. The DNA for the CDR3 is TGTGCCTGGACGGGGGTCGGGGGATACGAGCAGTACTTC.

The gene calls are TRBV13 and TRBJ1-2, with D perhaps matching TRBD1 (6 bases). Germline lookup yields CDR1 PRHDT and CDR2 FYEKMQ (reference sequence). The CDR3 totals 14 residues. V lost 5 bases and J lost 4, with 14 bases in between. In DNA form, the CDR3 reads TGTGCCAGCAGCCTGGGGACACAGACCTATGGCTACACCTTC. Its translation is CASSLGTQTYGYTF.

Here the CDR3 reads CASSFSTGNQPQHF. In DNA, the CDR3 is TGTGCCAGCAGCTTTTCGACAGGGAACCAGCCCCAGCATTTT. The chain carries TRBV13 and TRBJ1-5, with 7 positions matching TRBD1. With V trimmed by 3 bases and J by 7 bases, 6 bases remained unmatched. Per the germline V gene, CDR1 is PRHDT and CDR2 is FYEKMQ (reference sequence). This CDR3 contains 14 residues.

This chain links TRBV28 with TRBJ1-5; possibly TRBD1 for D (5 bases). This CDR3 has 15 residues. Trimming took 6 bases from V and 2 from J, leaving 14 bases between them. The germline CDR1 and CDR2 sequences are MDHEN and SYDVKM. The CDR3 loop reads CASRLRGGGNQPQHF. The CDR3 DNA reads TGTGCCAGCAGGTTAAGGGGAGGTGGCAATCAGCCCCAGCATTTT.